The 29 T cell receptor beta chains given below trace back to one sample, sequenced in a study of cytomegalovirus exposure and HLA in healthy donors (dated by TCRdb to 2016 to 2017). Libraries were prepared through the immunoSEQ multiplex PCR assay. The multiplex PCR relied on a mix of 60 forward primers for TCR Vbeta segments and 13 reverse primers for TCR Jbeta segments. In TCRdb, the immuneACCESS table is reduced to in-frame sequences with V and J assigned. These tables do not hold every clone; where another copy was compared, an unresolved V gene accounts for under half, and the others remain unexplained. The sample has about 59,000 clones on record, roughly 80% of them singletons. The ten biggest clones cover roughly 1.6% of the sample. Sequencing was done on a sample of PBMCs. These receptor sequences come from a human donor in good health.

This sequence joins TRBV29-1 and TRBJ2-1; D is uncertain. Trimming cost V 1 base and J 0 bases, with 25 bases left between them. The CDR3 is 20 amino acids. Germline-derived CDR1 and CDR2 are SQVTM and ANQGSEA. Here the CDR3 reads CSVEGVGGDAFRSSYNEQFF. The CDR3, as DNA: TGCAGCGTTGAAGGGGTAGGTGGAGACGCGTTTCGGAGCTCCTACAATGAGCAGTTCTTC.

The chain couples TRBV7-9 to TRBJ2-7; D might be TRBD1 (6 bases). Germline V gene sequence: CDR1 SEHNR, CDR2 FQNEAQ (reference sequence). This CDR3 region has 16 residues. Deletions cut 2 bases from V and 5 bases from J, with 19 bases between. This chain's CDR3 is CASSLYVAGASDEQYF. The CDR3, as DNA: TGTGCCAGCAGCTTATACGTGGCAGGGGCTTCCGACGAGCAGTACTTC. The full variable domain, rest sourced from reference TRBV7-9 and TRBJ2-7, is DTGVSQNPRHKITKRGQNVTFRCDPISEHNRLYWYRQTLGQGPEFLTYFQNEAQLEKSRLLSDRFSAERPKGSFSTLEIQRTEQGDSAMYLCASSLYVAGASDEQYFGPGTRLTVT.

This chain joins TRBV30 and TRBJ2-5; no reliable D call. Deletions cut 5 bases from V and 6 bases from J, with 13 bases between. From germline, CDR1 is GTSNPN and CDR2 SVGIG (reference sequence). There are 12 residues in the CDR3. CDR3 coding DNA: TGTGCCTGGGAGTTCGGTCGTCAGACCCAGTACTTC. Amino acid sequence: CAWEFGRQTQYF.

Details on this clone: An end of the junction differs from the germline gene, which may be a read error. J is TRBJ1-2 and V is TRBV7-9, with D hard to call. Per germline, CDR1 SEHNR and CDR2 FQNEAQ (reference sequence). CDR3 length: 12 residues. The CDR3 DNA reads TGTTCCAGCAGCCGTTCCGACTATGGCTACACCTTC. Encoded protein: CSSSRSDYGYTF.

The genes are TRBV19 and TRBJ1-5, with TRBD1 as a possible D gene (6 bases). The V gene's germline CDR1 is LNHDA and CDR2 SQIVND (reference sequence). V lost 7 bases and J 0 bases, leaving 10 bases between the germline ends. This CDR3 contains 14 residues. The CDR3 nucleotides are TGTGCCAGTAAAGGACAGTATAGCAATCAGCCCCAGCATTTT. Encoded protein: CASKGQYSNQPQHF. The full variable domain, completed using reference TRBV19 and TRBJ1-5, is DGGITQSPKYLFRKEGQNVTLSCEQNLNHDAMYWYRQDPGQGLRLIYYSQIVNDFQKGDIAEGYSVSREKKESFPLTVTSAQKNPTAFYLCASKGQYSNQPQHFGDGTRLSIL.

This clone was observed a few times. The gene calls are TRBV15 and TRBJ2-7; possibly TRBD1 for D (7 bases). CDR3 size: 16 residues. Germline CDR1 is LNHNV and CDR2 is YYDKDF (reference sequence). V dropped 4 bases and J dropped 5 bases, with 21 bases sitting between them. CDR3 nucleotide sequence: TGTGCCACCAGCACCGGGGGCCGGGACAGTAGCCACGAGCAGTACTTC. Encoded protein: CATSTGGRDSSHEQYF.

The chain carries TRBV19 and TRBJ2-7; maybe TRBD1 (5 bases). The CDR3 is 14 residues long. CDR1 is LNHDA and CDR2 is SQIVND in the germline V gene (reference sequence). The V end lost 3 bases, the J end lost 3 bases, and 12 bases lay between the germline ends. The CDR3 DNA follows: TGTGCCAGTAGTATGTTGTGGGGCATCTACGAGCAGTACTTC. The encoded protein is CASSMLWGIYEQYF.

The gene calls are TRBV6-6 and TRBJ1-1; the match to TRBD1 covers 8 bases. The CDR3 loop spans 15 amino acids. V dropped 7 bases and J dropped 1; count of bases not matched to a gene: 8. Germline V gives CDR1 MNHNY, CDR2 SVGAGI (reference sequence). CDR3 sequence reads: CASKPWTGSNTEAFF. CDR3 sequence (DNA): TGTGCCAGCAAACCCTGGACAGGGTCGAACACTGAAGCTTTCTTT.

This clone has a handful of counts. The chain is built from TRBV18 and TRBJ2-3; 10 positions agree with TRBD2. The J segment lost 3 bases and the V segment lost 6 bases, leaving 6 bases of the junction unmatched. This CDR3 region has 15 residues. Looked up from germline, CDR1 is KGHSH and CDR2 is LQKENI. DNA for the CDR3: TGTGCCAGCTCCCCCACTAGCGGGATAACAGATACGCAGTATTTT. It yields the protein CASSPTSGITDTQYF.

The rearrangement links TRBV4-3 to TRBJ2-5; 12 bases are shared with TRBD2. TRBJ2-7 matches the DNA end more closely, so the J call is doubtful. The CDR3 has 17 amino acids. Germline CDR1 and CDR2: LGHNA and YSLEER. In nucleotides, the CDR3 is TGCGCCAGCAGCCAAGGACTAGCGGGGGTCGGACTCTACGAGCAGTACTTC. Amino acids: CASSQGLAGVGLYEQYF.

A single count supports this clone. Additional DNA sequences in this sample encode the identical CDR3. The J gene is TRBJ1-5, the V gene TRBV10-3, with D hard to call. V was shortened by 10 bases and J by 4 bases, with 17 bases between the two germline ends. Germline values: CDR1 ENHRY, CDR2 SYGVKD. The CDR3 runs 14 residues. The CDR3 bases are TGTGCCACCCGTGCACTAGTAGGGAATCAGCCCCAGCATTTT. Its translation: CATRALVGNQPQHF.

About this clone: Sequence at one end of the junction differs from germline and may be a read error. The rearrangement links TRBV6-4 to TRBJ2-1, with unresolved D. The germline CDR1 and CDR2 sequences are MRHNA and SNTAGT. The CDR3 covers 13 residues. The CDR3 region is CATSTEHYNEQFF. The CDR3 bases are TGTGCCACCAGTACAGAGCACTACAATGAGCAGTTCTTC.

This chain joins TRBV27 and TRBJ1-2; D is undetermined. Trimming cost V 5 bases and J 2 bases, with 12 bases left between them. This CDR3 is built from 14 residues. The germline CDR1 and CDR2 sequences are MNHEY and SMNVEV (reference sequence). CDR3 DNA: TGTGCCAGCAGTATAACGGGATCCAACTATGGCTACACCTTC. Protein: CASSITGSNYGYTF.

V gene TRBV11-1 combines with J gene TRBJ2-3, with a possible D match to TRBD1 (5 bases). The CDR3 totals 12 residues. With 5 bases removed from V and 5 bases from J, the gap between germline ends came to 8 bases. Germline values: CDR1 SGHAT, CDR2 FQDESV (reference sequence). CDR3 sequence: CASSPRGDTQYF. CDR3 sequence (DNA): TGTGCCAGCAGCCCAAGGGGAGATACGCAGTATTTT.

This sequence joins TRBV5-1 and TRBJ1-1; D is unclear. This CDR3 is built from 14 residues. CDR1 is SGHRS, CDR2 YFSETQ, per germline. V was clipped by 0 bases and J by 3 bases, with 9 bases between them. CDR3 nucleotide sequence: TGCGCCAGCAGCTTGGGCGGGAGGGACACTGAAGCTTTCTTT. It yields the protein CASSLGGRDTEAFF.

CDR3 sequence: CASRQGQAYTGELFF. CDR3 coding DNA: TGCGCCAGCAGACAGGGACAGGCGTACACCGGGGAGCTGTTTTTT. The chain couples TRBV4-1 to TRBJ2-2, with 8 bases that match TRBD1. Per the germline V gene, CDR1 is MGHRA and CDR2 is YSYEKL. The CDR3 spans 15 residues. V lost 6 bases, J lost 3 bases, and 6 bases stayed unmatched.

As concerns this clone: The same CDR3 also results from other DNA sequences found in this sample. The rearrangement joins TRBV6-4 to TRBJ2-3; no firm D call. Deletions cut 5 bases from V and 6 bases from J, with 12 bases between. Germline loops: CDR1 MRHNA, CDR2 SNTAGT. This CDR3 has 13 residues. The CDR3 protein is CASSTKHPDTQYF. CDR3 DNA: TGTGCCAGCAGTACTAAGCACCCCGATACGCAGTATTTT.

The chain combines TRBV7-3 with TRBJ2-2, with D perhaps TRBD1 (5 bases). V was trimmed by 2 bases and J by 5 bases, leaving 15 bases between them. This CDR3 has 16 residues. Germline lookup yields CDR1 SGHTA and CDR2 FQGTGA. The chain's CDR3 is CASSLRAGLGTGELFF. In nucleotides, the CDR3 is TGTGCCAGCAGCTTACGGGCAGGGCTTGGGACCGGGGAGCTGTTTTTT.

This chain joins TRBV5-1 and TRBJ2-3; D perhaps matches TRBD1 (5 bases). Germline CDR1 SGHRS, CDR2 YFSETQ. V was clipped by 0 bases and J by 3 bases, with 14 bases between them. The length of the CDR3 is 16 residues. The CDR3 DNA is TGCGCCAGCAGCTTGGTTTCGGCAGGGCTGACAGATACGCAGTATTTT. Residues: CASSLVSAGLTDTQYF.

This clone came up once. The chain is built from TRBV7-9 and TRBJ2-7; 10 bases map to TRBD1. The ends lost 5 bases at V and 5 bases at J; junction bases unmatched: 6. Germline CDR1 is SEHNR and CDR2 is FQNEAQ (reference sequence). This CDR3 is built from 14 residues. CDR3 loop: CASSPGQGMDEQYF. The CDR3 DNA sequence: TGTGCCAGCAGCCCGGGACAGGGGATGGACGAGCAGTACTTC.

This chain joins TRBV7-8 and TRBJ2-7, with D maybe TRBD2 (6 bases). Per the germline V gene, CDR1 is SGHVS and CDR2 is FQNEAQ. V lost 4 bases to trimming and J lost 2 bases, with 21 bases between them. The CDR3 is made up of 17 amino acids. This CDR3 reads CASSSIPPPGLPYEQYF. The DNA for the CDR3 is TGTGCCAGCAGCTCAATCCCTCCTCCGGGACTTCCCTACGAGCAGTACTTC.

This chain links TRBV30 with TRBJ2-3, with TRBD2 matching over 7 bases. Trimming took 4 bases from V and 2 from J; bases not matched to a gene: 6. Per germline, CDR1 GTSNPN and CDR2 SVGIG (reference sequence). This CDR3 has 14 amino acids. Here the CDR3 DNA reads TGTGCCTGGATGGGAGGGGTAGTCACAGATACGCAGTATTTT. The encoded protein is CAWMGGVVTDTQYF.

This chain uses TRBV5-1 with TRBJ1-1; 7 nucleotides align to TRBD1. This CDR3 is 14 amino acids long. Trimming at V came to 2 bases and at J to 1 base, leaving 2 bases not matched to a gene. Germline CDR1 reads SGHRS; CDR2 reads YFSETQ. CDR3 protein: CASSLGQANTEAFF. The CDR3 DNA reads TGCGCCAGCAGCTTAGGACAGGCGAACACTGAAGCTTTCTTT.

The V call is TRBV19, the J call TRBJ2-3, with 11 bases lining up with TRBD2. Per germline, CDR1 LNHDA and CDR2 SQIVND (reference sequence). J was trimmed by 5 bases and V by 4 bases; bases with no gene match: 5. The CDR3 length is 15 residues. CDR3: CASSTGGTSGDTQYF. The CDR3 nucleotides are TGTGCCAGTAGTACCGGCGGGACTAGCGGAGATACGCAGTATTTT.

CDR3 coding DNA: TGCGCCAGCAGCCAAGAGAATCTAAAATGGAGGTACCAAGAGACCCAGTACTTC. This translates into CASSQENLKWRYQETQYF. The chain uses TRBV4-1 and TRBJ2-5, with TRBD2 as a possible D gene (5 bases). V lost 0 bases and J 0 bases, leaving 17 bases between the germline ends. Germline CDR1 MGHRA, CDR2 YSYEKL. The CDR3 extends over 18 amino acids.

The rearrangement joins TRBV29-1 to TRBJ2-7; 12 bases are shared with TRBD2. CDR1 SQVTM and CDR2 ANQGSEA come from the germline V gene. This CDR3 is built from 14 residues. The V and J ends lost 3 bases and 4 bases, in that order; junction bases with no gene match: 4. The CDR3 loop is CSVETSGSSYEQYF. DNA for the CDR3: TGCAGCGTTGAGACTAGCGGGAGCTCGTACGAGCAGTACTTC.

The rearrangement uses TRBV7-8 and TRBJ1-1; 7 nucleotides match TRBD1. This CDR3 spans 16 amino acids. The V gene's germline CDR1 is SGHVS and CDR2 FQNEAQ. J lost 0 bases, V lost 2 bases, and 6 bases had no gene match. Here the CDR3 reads CASSLFQTGMNTEAFF. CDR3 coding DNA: TGTGCCAGCAGCTTATTTCAGACAGGGATGAACACTGAAGCTTTCTTT. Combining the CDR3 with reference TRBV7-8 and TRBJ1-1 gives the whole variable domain GAGVSQSPRYKVAKRGQDVALRCDPISGHVSLFWYQQALGQGPEFLTYFQNEAQLDKSGLPSDRFFAERPEGSVSTLKIQRTQQEDSAVYLCASSLFQTGMNTEAFFGQGTRLTVV.

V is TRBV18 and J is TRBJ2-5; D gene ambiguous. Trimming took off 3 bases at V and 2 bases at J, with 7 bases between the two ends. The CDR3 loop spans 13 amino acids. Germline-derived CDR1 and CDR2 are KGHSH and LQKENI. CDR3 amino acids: CASSPGWQETQYF. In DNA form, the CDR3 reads TGTGCCAGCTCACCCGGTTGGCAAGAGACCCAGTACTTC.

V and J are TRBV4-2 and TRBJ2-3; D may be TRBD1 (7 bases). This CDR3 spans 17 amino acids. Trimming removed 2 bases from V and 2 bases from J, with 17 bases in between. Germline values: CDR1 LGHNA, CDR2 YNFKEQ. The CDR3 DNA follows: TGTGCCAGCAGCCAATACGTAGCAGGGGGGACCACAGATACGCAGTATTTT. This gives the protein CASSQYVAGGTTDTQYF.